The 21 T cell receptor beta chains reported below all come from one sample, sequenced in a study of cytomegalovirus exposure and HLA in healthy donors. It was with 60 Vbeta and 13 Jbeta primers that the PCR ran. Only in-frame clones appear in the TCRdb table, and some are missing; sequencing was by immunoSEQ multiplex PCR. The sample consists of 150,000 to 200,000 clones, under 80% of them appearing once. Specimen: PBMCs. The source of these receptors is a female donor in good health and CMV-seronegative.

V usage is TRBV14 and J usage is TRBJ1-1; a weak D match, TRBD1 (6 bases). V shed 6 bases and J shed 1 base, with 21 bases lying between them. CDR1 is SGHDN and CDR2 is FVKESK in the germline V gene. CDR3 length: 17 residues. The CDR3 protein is CASRKVNTGPWNTEAFF. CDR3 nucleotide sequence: TGTGCCAGCAGAAAAGTAAACACAGGGCCGTGGAACACTGAAGCTTTCTTT.

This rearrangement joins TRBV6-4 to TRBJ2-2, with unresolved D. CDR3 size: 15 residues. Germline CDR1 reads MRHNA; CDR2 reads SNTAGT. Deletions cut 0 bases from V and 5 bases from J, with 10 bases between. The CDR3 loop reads CASSDSGRGTGELFF. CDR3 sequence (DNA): TGTGCCAGCAGTGACTCTGGCCGAGGTACCGGGGAGCTGTTTTTT.

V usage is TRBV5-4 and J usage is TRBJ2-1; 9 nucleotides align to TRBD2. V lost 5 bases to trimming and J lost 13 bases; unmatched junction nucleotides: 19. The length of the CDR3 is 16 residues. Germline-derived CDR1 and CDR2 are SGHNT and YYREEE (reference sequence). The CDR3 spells CASSPQGTSGLWEQFF. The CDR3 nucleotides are TGTGCCAGCAGTCCACAGGGTACTAGCGGGCTTTGGGAACAGTTCTTC.

The CDR3 nucleotides are TGTGCCTGGAGTCTCCCCTCTGAGCAGTACTTC. Its translation is CAWSLPSEQYF. This chain joins TRBV30 and TRBJ2-7; D is uncertain. The V gene's germline CDR1 is GTSNPN and CDR2 SVGIG (reference sequence). V shed 2 bases and J shed 7 bases, with 9 bases lying between them. The CDR3 contains 11 residues.

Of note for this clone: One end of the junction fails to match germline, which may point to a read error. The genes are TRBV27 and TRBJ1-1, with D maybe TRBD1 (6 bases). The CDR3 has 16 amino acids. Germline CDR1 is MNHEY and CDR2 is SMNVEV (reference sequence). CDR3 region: CASSLLQGRVNTEAFF. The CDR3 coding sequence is TGTGCCAGCAGCTTATTGCAGGGGAGAGTGAACACTGAAGCTTTCTTT.

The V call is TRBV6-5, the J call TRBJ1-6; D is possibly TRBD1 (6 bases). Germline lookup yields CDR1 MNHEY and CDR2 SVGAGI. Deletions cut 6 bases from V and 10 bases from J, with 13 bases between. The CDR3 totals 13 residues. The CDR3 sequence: CASSANRESPLHF. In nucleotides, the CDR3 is TGTGCCAGCAGCGCGAACAGGGAATCACCCCTCCACTTT.

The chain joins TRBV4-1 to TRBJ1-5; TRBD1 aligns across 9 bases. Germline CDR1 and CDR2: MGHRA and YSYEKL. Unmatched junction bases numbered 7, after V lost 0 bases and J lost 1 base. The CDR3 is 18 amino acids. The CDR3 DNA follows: TGCGCCAGCAGCCAAGAAAGGTCCGGGACAGGGAGCAATCAGCCCCAGCATTTT. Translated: CASSQERSGTGSNQPQHF.

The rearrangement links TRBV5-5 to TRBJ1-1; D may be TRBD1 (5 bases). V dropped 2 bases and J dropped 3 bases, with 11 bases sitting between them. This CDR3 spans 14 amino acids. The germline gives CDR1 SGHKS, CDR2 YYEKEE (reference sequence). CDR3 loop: CASSFRSRDTEAFF. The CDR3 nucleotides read TGTGCCAGCAGCTTTCGTAGCAGGGACACTGAAGCTTTCTTT.

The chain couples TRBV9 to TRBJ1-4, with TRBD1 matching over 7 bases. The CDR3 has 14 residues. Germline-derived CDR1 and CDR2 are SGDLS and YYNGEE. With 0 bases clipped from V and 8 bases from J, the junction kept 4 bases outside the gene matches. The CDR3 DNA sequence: TGTGCCAGCAGCGTAGGACAGGGTTGGGAAAAACTGTTTTTT. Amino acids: CASSVGQGWEKLFF.

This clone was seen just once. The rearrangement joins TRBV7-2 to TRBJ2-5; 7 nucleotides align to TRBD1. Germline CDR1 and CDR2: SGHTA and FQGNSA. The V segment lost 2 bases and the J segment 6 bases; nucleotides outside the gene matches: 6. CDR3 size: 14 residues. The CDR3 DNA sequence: TGTGCCAGCAGCTTAAGACAGGGAACGCAGACCCAGTACTTC. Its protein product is CASSLRQGTQTQYF.

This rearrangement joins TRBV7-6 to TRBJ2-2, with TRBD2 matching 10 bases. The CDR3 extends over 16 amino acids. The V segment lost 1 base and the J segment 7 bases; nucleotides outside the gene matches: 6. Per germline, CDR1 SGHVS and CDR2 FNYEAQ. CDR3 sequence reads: CASSLGIAGGIGELFF. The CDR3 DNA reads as TGTGCCAGCAGCTTAGGTATAGCGGGAGGAATCGGGGAGCTGTTTTTT.

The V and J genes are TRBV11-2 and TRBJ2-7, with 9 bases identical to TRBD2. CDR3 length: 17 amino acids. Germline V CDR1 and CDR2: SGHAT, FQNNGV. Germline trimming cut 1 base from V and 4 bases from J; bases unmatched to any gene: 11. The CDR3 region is CASSLGWTSGRIYEQYF. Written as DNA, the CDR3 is TGTGCCAGCAGCTTAGGTTGGACGAGCGGGAGGATTTACGAGCAGTACTTC. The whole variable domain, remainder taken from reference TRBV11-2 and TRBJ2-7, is EAGVAQSPRYKIIEKRQSVAFWCNPISGHATLYWYQQILGQGPKLLIQFQNNGVVDDSQLPKDRFSAERLKGVDSTLKIQPAKLEDSAVYLCASSLGWTSGRIYEQYFGPGTRLTVT.

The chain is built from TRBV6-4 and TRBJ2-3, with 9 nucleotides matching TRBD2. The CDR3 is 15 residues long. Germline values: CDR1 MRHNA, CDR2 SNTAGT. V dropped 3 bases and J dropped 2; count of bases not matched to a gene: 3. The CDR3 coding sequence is TGTGCCAGCAGTGATGCTAGCGGGACCACAGATACGCAGTATTTT. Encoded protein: CASSDASGTTDTQYF.

The CDR3 coding sequence is TGTGCCTGGAGTGGGACAGACTATGGCTACACCTTC. This sequence encodes CAWSGTDYGYTF. The chain uses TRBV30 and TRBJ1-2; a possible D gene is TRBD1 (6 bases). V was pared by 1 base and J by 3 bases, with 6 bases between. CDR3 length: 12 amino acids. Germline CDR1 reads GTSNPN; CDR2 reads SVGIG (reference sequence). The full variable domain, completed using reference TRBV30 and TRBJ1-2, is SQTIHQWPATLVQPVGSPLSLECTVEGTSNPNLYWYRQAAGRGLQLLFYSVGIGQISSEVPQNLSASRPQDRQFILSSKKLLLSDSGFYLCAWSGTDYGYTFGSGTRLTVV.

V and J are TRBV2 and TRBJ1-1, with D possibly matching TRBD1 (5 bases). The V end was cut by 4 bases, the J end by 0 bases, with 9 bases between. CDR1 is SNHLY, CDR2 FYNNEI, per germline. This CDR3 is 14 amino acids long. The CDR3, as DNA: TGTGCCAGCAGTGTGGAGGGGATGAACACTGAAGCTTTCTTT. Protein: CASSVEGMNTEAFF.

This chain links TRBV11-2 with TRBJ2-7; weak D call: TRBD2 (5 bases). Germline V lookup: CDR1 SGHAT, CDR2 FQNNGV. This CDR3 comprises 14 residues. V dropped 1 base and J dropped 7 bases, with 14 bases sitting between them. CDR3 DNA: TGTGCCAGCAGCTTAGGTCGGTCAGGCGGGGAGCAGTACTTC. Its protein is CASSLGRSGGEQYF. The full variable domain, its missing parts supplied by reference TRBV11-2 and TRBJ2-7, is EAGVAQSPRYKIIEKRQSVAFWCNPISGHATLYWYQQILGQGPKLLIQFQNNGVVDDSQLPKDRFSAERLKGVDSTLKIQPAKLEDSAVYLCASSLGRSGGEQYFGPGTRLTVT.

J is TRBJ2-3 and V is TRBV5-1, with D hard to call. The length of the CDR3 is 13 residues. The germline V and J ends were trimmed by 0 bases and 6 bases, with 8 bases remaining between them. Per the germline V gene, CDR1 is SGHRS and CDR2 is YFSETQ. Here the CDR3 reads CASSLVSPDTQYF. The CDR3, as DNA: TGCGCCAGCAGCTTGGTTTCTCCCGATACGCAGTATTTT. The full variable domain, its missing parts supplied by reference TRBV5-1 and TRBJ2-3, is KAGVTQTPRYLIKTRGQQVTLSCSPISGHRSVSWYQQTPGQGLQFLFEYFSETQRNKGNFPGRFSGRQFSNSRSEMNVSTLELGDSALYLCASSLVSPDTQYFGPGTRLTVL.

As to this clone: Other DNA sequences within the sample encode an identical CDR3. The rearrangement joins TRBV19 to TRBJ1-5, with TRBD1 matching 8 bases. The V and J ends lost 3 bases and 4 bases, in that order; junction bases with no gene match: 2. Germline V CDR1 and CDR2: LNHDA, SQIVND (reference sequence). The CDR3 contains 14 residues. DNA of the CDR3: TGTGCCAGTAGTATCCGGGACAGGAATCAGCCCCAGCATTTT. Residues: CASSIRDRNQPQHF.

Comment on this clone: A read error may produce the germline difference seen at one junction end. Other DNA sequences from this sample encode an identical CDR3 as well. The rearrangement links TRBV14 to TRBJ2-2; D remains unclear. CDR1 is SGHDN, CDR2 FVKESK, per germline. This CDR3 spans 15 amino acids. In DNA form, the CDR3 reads TGCGCCAGCAGCCAAGTAAGAGCGAACACCGGGGAGCTGTTTTTT. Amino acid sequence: CASSQVRANTGELFF.

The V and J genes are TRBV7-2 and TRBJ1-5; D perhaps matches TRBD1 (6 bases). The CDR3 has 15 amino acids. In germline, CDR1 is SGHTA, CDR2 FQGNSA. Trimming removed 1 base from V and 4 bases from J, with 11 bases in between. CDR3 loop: CASSLVQGPNQPQHF. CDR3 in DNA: TGTGCCAGCAGCTTAGTCCAGGGGCCGAATCAGCCCCAGCATTTT.

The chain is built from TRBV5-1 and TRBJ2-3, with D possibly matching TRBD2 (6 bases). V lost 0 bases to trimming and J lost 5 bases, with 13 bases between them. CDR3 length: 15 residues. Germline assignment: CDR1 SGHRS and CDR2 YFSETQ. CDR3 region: CASSLDVGREDTQYF. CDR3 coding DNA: TGCGCCAGCAGCTTGGATGTGGGGCGGGAAGATACGCAGTATTTT.